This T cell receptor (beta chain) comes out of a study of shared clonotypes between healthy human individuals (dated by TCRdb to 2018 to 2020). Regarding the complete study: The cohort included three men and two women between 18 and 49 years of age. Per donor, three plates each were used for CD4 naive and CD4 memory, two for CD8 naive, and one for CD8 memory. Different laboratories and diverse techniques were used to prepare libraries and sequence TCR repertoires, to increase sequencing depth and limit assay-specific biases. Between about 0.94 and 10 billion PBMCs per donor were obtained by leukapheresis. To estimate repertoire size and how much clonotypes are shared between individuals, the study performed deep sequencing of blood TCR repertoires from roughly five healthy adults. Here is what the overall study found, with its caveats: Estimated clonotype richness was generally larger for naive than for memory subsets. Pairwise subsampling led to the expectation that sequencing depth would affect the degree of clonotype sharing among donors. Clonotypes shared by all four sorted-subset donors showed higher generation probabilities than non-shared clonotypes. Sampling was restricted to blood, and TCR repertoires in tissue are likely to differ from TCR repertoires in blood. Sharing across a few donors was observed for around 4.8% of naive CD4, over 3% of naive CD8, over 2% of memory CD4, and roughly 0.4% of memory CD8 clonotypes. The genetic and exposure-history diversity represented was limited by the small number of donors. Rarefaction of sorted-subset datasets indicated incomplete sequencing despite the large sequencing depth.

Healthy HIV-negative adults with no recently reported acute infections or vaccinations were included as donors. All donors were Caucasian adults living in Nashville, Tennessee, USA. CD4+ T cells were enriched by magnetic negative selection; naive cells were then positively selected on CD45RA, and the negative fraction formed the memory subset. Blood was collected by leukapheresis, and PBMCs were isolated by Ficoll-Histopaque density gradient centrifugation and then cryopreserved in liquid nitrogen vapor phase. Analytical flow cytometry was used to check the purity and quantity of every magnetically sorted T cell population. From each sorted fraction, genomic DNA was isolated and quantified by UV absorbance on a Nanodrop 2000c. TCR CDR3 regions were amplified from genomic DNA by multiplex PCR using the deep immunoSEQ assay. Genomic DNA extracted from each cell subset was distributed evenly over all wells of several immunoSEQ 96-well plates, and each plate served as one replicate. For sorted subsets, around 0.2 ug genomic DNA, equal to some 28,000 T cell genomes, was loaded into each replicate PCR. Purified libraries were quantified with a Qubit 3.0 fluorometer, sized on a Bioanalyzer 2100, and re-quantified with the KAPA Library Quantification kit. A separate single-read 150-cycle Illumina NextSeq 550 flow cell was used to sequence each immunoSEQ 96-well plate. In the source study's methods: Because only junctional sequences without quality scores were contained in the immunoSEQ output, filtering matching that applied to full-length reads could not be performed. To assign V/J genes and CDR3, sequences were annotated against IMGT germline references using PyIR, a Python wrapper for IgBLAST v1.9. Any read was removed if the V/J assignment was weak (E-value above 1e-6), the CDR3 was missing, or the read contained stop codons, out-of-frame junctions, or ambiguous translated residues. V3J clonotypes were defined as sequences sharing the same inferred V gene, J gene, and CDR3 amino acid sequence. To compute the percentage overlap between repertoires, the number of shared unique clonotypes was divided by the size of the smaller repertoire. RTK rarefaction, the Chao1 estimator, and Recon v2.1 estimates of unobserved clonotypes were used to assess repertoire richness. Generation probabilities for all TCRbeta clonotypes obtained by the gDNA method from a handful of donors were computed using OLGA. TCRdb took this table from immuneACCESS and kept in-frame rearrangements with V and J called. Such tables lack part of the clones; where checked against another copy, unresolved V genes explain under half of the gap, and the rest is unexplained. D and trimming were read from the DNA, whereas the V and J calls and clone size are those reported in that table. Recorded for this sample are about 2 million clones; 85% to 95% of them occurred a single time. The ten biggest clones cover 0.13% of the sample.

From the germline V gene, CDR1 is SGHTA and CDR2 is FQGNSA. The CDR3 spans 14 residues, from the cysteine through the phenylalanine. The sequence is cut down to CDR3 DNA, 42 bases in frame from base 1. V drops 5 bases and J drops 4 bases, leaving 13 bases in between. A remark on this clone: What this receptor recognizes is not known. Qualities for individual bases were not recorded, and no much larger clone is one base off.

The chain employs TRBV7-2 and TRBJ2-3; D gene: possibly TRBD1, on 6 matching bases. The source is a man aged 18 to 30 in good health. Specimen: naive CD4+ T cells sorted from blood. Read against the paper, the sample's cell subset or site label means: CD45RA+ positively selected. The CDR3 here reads CASSQQGSADTQYF. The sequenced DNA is TGTGCCAGCAGCCAACAGGGTTCAGCAGATACGCAGTATTTT.